The 7 T cell receptor beta chains below were found in one sample sequenced in a study of T cell responses to AZD1222 COVID-19 vaccine. TCRdb's table, derived via immunoSEQ multiplex PCR, lists solely in-frame clones and lacks some. The repertoire holds 75,000 to 100,000 clones, approximately 84% seen once, with more than 10% in the top ten. Material: peripheral blood, obtained on day 0 of AZD1222 vaccination. The receptors were gathered from an adult in good health.

Comment on this clone: Mismatch with germline at one junction end may stem from a read error. This chain links TRBV7-7 with TRBJ2-5; 9 bases agree with TRBD1. Germline V gene data show CDR1 as SSHAT and CDR2 as FNYEAQ (reference sequence). The CDR3 consists of 17 residues. CDR3: CASSPRSGTGTKETQYF. CDR3 in DNA: TGTGCTAGCAGCCCCCGGTCCGGGACAGGGACTAAAGAGACCCAGTACTTC.

The CDR3 nucleotides are TGTGCCAGCAGCTTGGTGGTGCTTACCTTCGGCACTGAAGCTTTCTTT. Translated, it gives CASSLVVLTFGTEAFF. V is TRBV5-5 and J is TRBJ1-1; D unclear. V lost 0 bases and J 4 bases, leaving 16 bases between the germline ends. Germline V gene lookup returns CDR1 SGHKS and CDR2 YYEKEE (reference sequence). The CDR3 length is 16 residues. Full variable domain (missing parts from reference TRBV5-5 and TRBJ1-1): DAGVTQSPTHLIKTRGQQVTLRCSPISGHKSVSWYQQVLGQGPQFIFQYYEKEERGRGNFPDRFSARQFPNYSSELNVNALLLGDSALYLCASSLVVLTFGTEAFFGQGTRLTVV.

This clone occurred many times. The chain recombines TRBV19 with TRBJ2-7; TRBD1 matches at 9 bases. CDR1 and CDR2 from the germline V gene are LNHDA and SQIVND (reference sequence). With 5 bases clipped from V and 5 bases from J, the junction kept 7 bases outside the gene matches. The CDR3 length is 14 residues. CDR3 sequence: CASSEGQGRNEQYF. The CDR3 DNA reads as TGTGCCAGTAGTGAGGGACAGGGAAGGAACGAGCAGTACTTC.

The DNA for the CDR3 is TGTGCCAGCTCACCTCCTACCGGGACAGGGATCTGGAACACTGAAGCTTTCTTT. This sequence encodes CASSPPTGTGIWNTEAFF. This chain links TRBV18 with TRBJ1-1; TRBD1 matches at 9 bases. Trimming removed 3 bases from V and 1 base from J; junction bases left unmatched: 12. This CDR3 is built from 18 residues. Germline CDR1 is KGHSH and CDR2 is LQKENI.

The CDR3 here is CASSLYQSAGELFF. Here the CDR3 DNA reads TGTGCCAGCAGCTTATACCAATCGGCCGGGGAGCTGTTTTTT. This chain uses TRBV7-2 with TRBJ2-2; unclear D gene. V lost 2 bases and J 6 bases, leaving 10 bases between the germline ends. The length of the CDR3 is 14 residues. In germline, CDR1 is SGHTA, CDR2 FQGNSA.

The J gene is TRBJ1-5, the V gene TRBV19, with 8 nucleotides matching TRBD1. This CDR3 is built from 15 residues. V dropped 5 bases and J dropped 5; count of bases not matched to a gene: 8. CDR1 LNHDA and CDR2 SQIVND come from the germline V gene (reference sequence). In DNA form, the CDR3 reads TGTGCCAGTAGTGCGGAACAGGGGGGGCATCAGCCCCAGCATTTT. It specifies CASSAEQGGHQPQHF.

As concerns this clone: The junction does not match germline at one end; this may be a read error. The chain links TRBV7-7 to TRBJ2-2; possibly TRBD2 for D (7 bases). In germline, CDR1 is SSHAT, CDR2 FNYEAQ (reference sequence). The CDR3 consists of 17 residues. The CDR3: CASSRTFGGAVTGELFF. In DNA form, the CDR3 reads TGTGCTAGCAGCCGAACTTTTGGGGGGGCCGTCACCGGGGAGCTGTTTTTT.